This T cell receptor (beta chain) derives from a study of blood T cell dynamics during melanoma immunotherapy (TCRdb year 2020). Turning to the overall study: All patients had metastatic melanoma and were given first-line pembrolizumab or nivolumab plus ipilimumab as standard of care in the United Kingdom. The training cohort consisted of consecutive patients, while an additional independent group of patients from the same centre was pooled to form an external validation set. Peripheral T cell receptor repertoires of metastatic melanoma patients were profiled before and after one cycle of checkpoint inhibitor therapy to find early correlates of response. Overall results and qualifications from the work: Patients who later achieved disease control showed a bifurcated PBMC repertoire reorganization at W3, with increased clonality or increased diversity, unlike progressors. The study was unable to establish whether the T cell clones driving the repertoire changes were melanoma-specific or instead reflected general immune activation. The relatively small sample size was acknowledged as a potential limitation on generalization of the results.

Looking up the germline V gene (reference sequence) yields CDR1 GTSNPN and CDR2 SVGIG. CDR3 length: 12 amino acids, cysteine to phenylalanine. Only the CDR3 part of the read is kept: 36 bases, read in frame from the first base. V sheds 3 bases and J sheds 6 bases, leaving 11 bases between their ends. This clone was seen just once. Its antigen remains undetermined. Base qualities are not at hand, and no much larger clone is one base apart. This sample's time point label indicates: week 3, after first cycle of checkpoint inhibitor. Blood samples were taken before treatment (T0) and at week 3 (W3), following the first cycle of checkpoint blockade. Except for two patients with rapid clinical progression, response was assessed 12 weeks after the first infusion by RECIST 1.1; disease control meant complete response, partial response or stable disease. Patients with prior systemic cancer treatment, concomitant immunosuppressant therapy or synchronous other active malignancies were excluded. Bulk PBMC and plasma cell-free DNA were both sequenced for TCR beta so that circulating cells and T cell turnover could be tracked. Lymphoprep and SepMate tubes were used to isolate PBMC from blood, and red cell lysis was then performed. QIAamp DNA Blood Mini kits were used to extract DNA from both PBMC and sorted T cell subsets.

Every bulk PBMC sample was loaded with the same fixed amount of about 370 ng of DNA. TCR beta CDR3 sequences were amplified from genomic DNA using the immunoSEQ TCRb Assay kit according to manufacturer instructions. The KAPA Library Quantification Kit for Illumina platforms was used to quantify the pooled libraries by qPCR. Sequencing of the pooled libraries was done on an Illumina NextSeq 500, with clustering at about 0.6-1.1 pM. Per the authors' processing: Analysis of the TCR data relied on immunoSEQ ANALYZER and the R LymphoSeq package. A rearrangement efficiency score was calculated as productive divided by the sum of productive and non-productive CDR3 sequences. Within each patient, timepoints were compared pairwise for clonality, measured with the Gini coefficient, and for diversity, measured with the Renyi index at alpha=1. In LymphoSeq, clonal relatedness was computed using an edit distance of 3, and repertoire similarity was computed using the Bhattacharyya coefficient. Linear discriminant analysis on week-3 changes in clonality and diversity was built with the R MASS and caret packages to classify response. The immuneACCESS repertoire file appears here via TCRdb, limited to in-frame rearrangements. These files lack a portion of the clones; in checked studies, under half of the deficit traces to unresolved V genes, and the cause of the others is not known. The DNA gave D and trimming, while V, J and clone size come from that table. This sample holds approximately 14,000 clones; approximately 90% were observed only once. The ten largest clones capture approximately 5% of the sample.

The chain employs TRBV30 and TRBJ1-2, with no confident D gene call. The source is a human donor with melanoma. The starting material was blood, obtained from a patient treated with checkpoint blockade. CDR3 loop: CAWRGVRHGYTF. The nucleotide sequence reads TGTGCCTGGAGAGGAGTCAGGCATGGCTACACCTTC.